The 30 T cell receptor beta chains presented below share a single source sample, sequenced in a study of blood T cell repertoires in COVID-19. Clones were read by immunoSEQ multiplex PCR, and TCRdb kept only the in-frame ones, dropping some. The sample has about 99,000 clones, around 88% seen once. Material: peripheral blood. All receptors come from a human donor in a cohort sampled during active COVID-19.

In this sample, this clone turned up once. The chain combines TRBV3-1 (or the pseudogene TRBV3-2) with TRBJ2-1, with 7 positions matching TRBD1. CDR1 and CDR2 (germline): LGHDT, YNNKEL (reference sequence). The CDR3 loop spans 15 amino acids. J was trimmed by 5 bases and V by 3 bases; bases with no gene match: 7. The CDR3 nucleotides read TGTGCCAGCAGCCACGACCCAGGGGGTCACAATGAGCAGTTCTTC. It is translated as CASSHDPGGHNEQFF.

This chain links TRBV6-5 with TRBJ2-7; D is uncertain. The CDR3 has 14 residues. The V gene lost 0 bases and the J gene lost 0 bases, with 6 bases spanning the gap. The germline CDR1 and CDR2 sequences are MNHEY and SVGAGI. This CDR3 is CASSYSTASYEQYF. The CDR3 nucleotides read TGTGCCAGCAGTTACTCGACTGCCTCCTACGAGCAGTACTTC.

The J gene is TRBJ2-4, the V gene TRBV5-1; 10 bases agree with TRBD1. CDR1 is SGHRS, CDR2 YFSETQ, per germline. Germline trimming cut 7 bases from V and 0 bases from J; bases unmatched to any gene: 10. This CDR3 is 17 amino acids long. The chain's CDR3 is CASGTGAIPIAKNIQYF. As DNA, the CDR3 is TGCGCCAGCGGGACAGGGGCGATCCCTATAGCCAAAAACATTCAGTACTTC.

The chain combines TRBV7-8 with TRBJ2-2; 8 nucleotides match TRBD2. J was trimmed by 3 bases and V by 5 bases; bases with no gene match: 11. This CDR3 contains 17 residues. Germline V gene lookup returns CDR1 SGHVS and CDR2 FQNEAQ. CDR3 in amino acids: CASSQTVRREDTGELFF. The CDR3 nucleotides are TGTGCCAGCAGCCAAACGGTGCGGCGGGAGGACACCGGGGAGCTGTTTTTT.

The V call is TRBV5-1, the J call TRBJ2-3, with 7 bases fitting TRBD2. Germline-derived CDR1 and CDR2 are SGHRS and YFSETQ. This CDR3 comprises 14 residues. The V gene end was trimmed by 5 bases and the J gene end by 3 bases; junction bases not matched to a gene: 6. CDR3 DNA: TGCGCCAGCAGTGGCGGGAGTACTACAGATACGCAGTATTTT. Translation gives CASSGGSTTDTQYF. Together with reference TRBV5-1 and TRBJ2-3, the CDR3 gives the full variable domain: KAGVTQTPRYLIKTRGQQVTLSCSPISGHRSVSWYQQTPGQGLQFLFEYFSETQRNKGNFPGRFSGRQFSNSRSEMNVSTLELGDSALYLCASSGGSTTDTQYFGPGTRLTVL.

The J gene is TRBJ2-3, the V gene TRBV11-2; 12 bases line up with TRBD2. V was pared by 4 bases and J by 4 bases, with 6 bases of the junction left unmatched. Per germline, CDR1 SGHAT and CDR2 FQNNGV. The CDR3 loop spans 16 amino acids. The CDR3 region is CASSSSSGGAPDTQYF. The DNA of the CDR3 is TGTGCCAGCAGCTCCTCTAGCGGGGGGGCCCCAGATACGCAGTATTTT.

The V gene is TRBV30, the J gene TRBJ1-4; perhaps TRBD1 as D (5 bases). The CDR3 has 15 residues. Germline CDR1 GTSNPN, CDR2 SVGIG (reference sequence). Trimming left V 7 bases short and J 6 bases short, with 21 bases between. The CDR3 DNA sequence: TGTGCCTCCACCTCAACAGGTGGGGCCGATGAAAAACTGTTTTTT. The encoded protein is CASTSTGGADEKLFF.

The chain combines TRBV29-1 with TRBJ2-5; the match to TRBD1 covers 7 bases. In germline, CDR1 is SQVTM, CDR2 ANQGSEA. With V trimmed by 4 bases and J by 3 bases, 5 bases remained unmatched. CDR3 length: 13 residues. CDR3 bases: TGCAGCGTTGCTGGGACAGCAAAAGAGACCCAGTACTTC. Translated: CSVAGTAKETQYF.

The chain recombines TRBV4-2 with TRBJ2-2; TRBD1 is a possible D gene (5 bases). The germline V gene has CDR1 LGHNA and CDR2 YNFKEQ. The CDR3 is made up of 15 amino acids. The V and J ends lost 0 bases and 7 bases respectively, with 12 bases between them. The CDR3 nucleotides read TGTGCCAGCAGCCAAGATCCCAGGGTGGTCGGGGAGCTGTTTTTT. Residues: CASSQDPRVVGELFF.

The CDR3 DNA is TGTGCCAGCAGCTTTCAGGGGAGATTAGATCAGCCCCAGCATTTT. It is translated as CASSFQGRLDQPQHF. V and J are TRBV5-4 and TRBJ1-5, with D maybe TRBD1 (6 bases). This CDR3 region has 15 residues. The germline V gene has CDR1 SGHNT and CDR2 YYREEE (reference sequence). V was cut by 2 bases and J by 5 bases, with 14 bases left in between. Complete variable domain (other parts from reference TRBV5-4 and TRBJ1-5): ETGVTQSPTHLIKTRGQQVTLRCSSQSGHNTVSWYQQALGQGPQFIFQYYREEENGRGNFPPRFSGLQFPNYSSELNVNALELDDSALYLCASSFQGRLDQPQHFGDGTRLSIL.

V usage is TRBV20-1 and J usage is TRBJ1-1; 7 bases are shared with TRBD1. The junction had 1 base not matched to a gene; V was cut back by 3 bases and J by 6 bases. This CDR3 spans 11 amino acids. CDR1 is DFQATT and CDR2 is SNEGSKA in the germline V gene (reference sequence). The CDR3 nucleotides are TGCAGTGCTAGGGGACAGCCTGAAGCTTTCTTT. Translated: CSARGQPEAFF.

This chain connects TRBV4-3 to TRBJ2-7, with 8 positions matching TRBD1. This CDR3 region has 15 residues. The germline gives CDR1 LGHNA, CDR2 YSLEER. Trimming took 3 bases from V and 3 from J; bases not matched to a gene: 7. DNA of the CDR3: TGCGCCAGCAGCCACGGGACAGGCCAAGGCTACGAGCAGTACTTC. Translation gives CASSHGTGQGYEQYF.

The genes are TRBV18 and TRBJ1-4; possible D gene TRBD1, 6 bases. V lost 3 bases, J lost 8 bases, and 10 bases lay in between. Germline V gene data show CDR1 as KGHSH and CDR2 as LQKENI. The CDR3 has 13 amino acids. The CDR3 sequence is CASSPRTEEKLFF. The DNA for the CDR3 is TGTGCCAGCTCACCTCGGACAGAAGAAAAACTGTTTTTT.

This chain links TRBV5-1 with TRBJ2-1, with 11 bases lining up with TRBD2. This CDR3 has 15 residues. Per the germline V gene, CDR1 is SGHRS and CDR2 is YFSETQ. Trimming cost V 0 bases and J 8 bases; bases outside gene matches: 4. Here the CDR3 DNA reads TGCGCCAGCAGCTTGGTTCTAGCGGGAGGAGATGAGCAGTTCTTC. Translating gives CASSLVLAGGDEQFF.

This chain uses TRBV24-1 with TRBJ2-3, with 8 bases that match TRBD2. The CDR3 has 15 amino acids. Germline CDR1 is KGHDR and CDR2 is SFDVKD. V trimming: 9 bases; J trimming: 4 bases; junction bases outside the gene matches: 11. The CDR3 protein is CATSLSGGNADTQYF. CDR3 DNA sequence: TGTGCCACCTCCTTGAGCGGGGGAAACGCAGATACGCAGTATTTT.

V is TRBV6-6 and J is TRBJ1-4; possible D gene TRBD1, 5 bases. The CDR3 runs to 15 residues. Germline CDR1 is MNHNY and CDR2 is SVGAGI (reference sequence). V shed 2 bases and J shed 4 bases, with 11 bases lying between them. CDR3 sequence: CASSYSGALNEKLFF. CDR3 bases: TGTGCCAGCAGTTACAGTGGGGCGCTTAATGAAAAACTGTTTTTT.

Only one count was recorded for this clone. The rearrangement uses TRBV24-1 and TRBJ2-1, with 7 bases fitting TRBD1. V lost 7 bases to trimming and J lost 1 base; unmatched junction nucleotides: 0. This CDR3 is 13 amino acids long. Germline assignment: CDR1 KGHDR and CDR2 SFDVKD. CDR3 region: CATRDRSYNEQFF. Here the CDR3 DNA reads TGTGCCACCAGGGACAGGTCCTACAATGAGCAGTTCTTC.

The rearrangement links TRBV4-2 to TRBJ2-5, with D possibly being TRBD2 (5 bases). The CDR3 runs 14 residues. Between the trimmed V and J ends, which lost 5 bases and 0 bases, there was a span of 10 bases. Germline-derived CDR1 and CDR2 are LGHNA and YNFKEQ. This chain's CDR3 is CASSSSDYQETQYF. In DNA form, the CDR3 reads TGTGCCAGCAGCTCCTCGGACTACCAAGAGACCCAGTACTTC.

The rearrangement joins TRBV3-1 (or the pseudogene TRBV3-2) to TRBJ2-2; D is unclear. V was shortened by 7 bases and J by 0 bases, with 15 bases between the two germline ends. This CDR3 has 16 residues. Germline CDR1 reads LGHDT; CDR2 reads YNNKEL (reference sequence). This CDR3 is CASNPWASTNTGELFF. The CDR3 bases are TGTGCCAGCAACCCCTGGGCATCGACGAACACCGGGGAGCTGTTTTTT.

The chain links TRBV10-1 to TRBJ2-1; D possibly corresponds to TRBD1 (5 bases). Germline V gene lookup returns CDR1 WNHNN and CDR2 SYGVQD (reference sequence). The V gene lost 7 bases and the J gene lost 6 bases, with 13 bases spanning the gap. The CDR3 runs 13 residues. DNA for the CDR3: TGCGCCAGCACAAACTCAGGGTCCAATGAGCAGTTCTTC. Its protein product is CASTNSGSNEQFF.

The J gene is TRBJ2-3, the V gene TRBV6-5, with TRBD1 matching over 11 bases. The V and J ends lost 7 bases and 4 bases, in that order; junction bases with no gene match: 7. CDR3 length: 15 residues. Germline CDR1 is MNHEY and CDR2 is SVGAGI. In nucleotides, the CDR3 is TGTGCCAGCAATGTCCAGGACAGGGGGCCAGATACGCAGTATTTT. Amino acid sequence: CASNVQDRGPDTQYF.

Written as DNA, the CDR3 is TGTGCCAGCAGCCAAGAAAACAGGGGGAACACTGAAGCTTTCTTT. It codes for CASSQENRGNTEAFF. The V and J genes are TRBV3-1 (or the pseudogene TRBV3-2) and TRBJ1-1; 7 nucleotides line up with TRBD1. The CDR3 consists of 15 residues. The germline V gene encodes CDR1 LGHDT and CDR2 YNNKEL (reference sequence). V was clipped by 0 bases and J by 1 base; unmatched bases: 2.

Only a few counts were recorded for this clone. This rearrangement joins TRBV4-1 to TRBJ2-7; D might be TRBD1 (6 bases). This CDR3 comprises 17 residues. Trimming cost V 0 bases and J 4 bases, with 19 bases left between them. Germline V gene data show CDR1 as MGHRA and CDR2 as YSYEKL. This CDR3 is CASSQEVAWSGAYEQYF. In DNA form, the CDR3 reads TGCGCCAGCAGCCAAGAGGTTGCGTGGTCAGGGGCGTACGAGCAGTACTTC.

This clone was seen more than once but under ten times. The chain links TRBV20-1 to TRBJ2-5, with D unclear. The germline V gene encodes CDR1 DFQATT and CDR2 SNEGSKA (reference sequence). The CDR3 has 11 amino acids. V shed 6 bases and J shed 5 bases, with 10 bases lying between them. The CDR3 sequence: CSALGGETQYF. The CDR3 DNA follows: TGCAGTGCCCTAGGTGGGGAGACCCAGTACTTC.

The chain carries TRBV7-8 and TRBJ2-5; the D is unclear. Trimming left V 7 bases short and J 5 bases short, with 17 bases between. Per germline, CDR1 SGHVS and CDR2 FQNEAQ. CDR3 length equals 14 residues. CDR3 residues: CASTREVVRETQYF. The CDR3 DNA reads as TGTGCCAGCACCCGCGAAGTGGTTCGGGAGACCCAGTACTTC.

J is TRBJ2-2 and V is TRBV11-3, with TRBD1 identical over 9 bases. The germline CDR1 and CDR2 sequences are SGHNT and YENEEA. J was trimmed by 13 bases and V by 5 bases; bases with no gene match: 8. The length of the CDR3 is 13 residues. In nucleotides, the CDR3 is TGTGCCAGCAGCCCGGGACAGGGTTACGGGCTGTTTTTT. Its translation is CASSPGQGYGLFF.

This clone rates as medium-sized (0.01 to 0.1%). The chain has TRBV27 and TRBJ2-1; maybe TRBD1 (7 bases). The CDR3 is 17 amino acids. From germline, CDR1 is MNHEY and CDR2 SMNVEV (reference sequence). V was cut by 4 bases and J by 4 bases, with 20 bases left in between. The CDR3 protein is CASSSLSGGGGYNEQFF. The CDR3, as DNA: TGTGCCAGCAGTTCCCTGTCCGGAGGGGGCGGTTACAATGAGCAGTTCTTC.

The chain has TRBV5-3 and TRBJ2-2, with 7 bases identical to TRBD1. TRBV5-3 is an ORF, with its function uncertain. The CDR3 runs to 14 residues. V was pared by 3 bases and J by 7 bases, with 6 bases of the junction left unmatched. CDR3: CARSSGTVNGELFF. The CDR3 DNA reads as TGTGCCAGAAGCTCCGGGACAGTCAACGGGGAGCTGTTTTTT.

This chain's CDR3 is CASSILGSTDEQFF. As DNA, the CDR3 is TGTGCCAGTAGCATACTCGGGAGTACGGATGAGCAGTTCTTC. The chain combines TRBV19 with TRBJ2-1; tentative D call: TRBD2 (6 bases). The germline gives CDR1 LNHDA, CDR2 SQIVND (reference sequence). Trimming took 6 bases from V and 8 from J, leaving 17 bases between them. The length of the CDR3 is 14 residues.

This chain's CDR3 is CASSLRAGTTNTEAFF. As DNA, the CDR3 is TGTGCCAGCAGCTTAAGAGCCGGGACAACGAACACTGAAGCTTTCTTT. V and J are TRBV7-6 and TRBJ1-1, with TRBD1 as a possible D gene (6 bases). The V gene's germline CDR1 is SGHVS and CDR2 FNYEAQ. The ends were cut back, 2 bases at V and 1 base at J, with 14 bases in the middle. The CDR3 sequence is 16 residues long.